Following are 5 T cell receptor beta chains from one sample sequenced in a study of blood T cells in healthy people across ages. Together with a sample-barcoded 5' primer, a J-beta primer mix was included in a second PCR lasting roughly 6 to 12 cycles. TCRdb re-analysed the 5' RACE reads in MiXCR, keeping a single row per CDR3 protein. The sample records hundreds of thousands of distinct CDR3 sequences, less than 40% being singletons. The sequenced sample was blood. The source is a woman aged 80 or over in good health.

A remark on this clonotype: One base away lies a much larger clone, so this may be a sequencing read error. The chain is built from TRBV7-2 and TRBJ2-5, with D perhaps matching TRBD1 or TRBD2 (6 bases each). Per the germline V gene, CDR1 is SGHTA and CDR2 is FQGNSA. CDR3 length: 14 amino acids. V lost 7 bases and J 11 bases, leaving 23 bases between the germline ends. The chain's CDR3 is CASILRDTGGEQYF. The CDR3 bases are TGTGCCAGCATCCTCCGGGACACCGGGGGTGAGCAGTACTTC.

This clonotype was seen a single time. Possible read error: a much larger clone is one base away. This chain joins TRBV27 and TRBJ2-1; D is undetermined. This CDR3 is 17 amino acids long. The ends were cut back, 6 bases at V and 0 bases at J, with 18 bases in the middle. Germline V CDR1 and CDR2: MNHEY, SMNVEV (reference sequence). Here the CDR3 DNA reads TGTGCCAGCAGCCAGTCGCGGCAGATCAGCTCCTACAATGAGCAGTTCTTC. It yields the protein CASSQSRQISSYNEQFF.

Ten or more counts support this clonotype. The chain recombines TRBV20-1 with TRBJ2-1; 11 bases agree with TRBD2. The junction had 24 bases not matched to a gene; V was cut back by 0 bases and J by 8 bases. CDR3 length equals 21 residues. The germline V gene has CDR1 DFQATT and CDR2 SNEGSKA (reference sequence). This chain's CDR3 is CSARDLGRVSGGAIVRYEQFF. In nucleotides, the CDR3 is TGCAGTGCTAGAGATCTTGGAAGAGTTAGCGGGGGGGCAATCGTACGATATGAGCAGTTCTTC.

The V call is TRBV5-1, the J call TRBJ1-4, with D maybe TRBD1 (6 bases). Germline V gene sequence: CDR1 SGHRS, CDR2 YFSETQ. V was shortened by 7 bases and J by 0 bases, with 16 bases between the two germline ends. The CDR3 has 16 amino acids. The CDR3 DNA reads as TGCGCCAGCGCATCCGGGACAAAAGCAACTAATGAAAAACTGTTTTTT. It specifies CASASGTKATNEKLFF.

The J gene is TRBJ1-5, the V gene TRBV3-1; D not resolved. Germline values: CDR1 LGHDT, CDR2 YNNKEL (reference sequence). V was clipped by 4 bases and J by 1 base, with 17 bases between them. This CDR3 has 17 residues. CDR3 DNA sequence: TGTGCCAGCAGCCGAACTACCACCCGAGGGAGCAATCAGCCCCAGCATTTT. Amino acid sequence: CASSRTTTRGSNQPQHF.